The clone carrying this T cell receptor beta chain was detected a few times. Its specificity is unknown. This entry is derived from a study of T cells in Graves' hyperthyroidism and ophthalmopathy. Regarding the study as a whole: Most thyroid clonotypes expanded above 0.001 appeared in blood too.

Amplified TCR beta CDR3 regions derived from RNA transcripts. An initial round of RT-PCR targeting the TCR CDR3 relied on the HTBI primer set. TCRdb itself ran the multiplex PCR reads through MiXCR, one entry per CDR3 protein. The sample contains some 510,000 distinct CDR3 sequences, less than 25% of which appear only once. The CDR3 consists of 14 residues. Germline values: CDR1 GTSNPN, CDR2 SVGIG (reference sequence). V was shortened by 4 bases and J by 8 bases, with 20 bases between the two germline ends. The sequenced material came from blood. The clonotype was recovered from a young man with Graves' hyperthyroidism. V usage is TRBV30 and J usage is TRBJ1-2; weak D call: TRBD1 (6 bases). The CDR3 DNA sequence: TGTGCCTGGATGGAATTGGACCTTCAGGGGGGCTACACCTTC. It yields the protein CAWMELDLQGGYTF.